This T cell receptor (beta chain) was documented in a study of T cell repertoires in cytomegalovirus infection (dated by TCRdb to the late 2010s). Context from the whole study: Alongside well-studied HLA-B-restricted epitopes, the peptide stimulations were aimed at recently identified HLA-C-restricted CMV epitopes, whose presentation resists viral immunomodulation. Donor HLA type was relevant to the analysis, because carriage of CMV infection together with the matching HLA type was indicated by public TCR beta signatures.

The treatment or condition label, read with the paper, signifies: in vitro stimulation with specific CMV peptide epitopes to enrich CMV-specific T cells. General study outcomes and caveats: Carriers of CMV infection plus the relevant HLA type were discriminated by the cumulative frequency of public TCR beta family members in the study cohort and in an independent approximately 360-donor cohort. In the ex vivo response, HLA-C-restricted CMV-specific TCR beta clonotypes were dominant, and in two of eight donors the single most frequent clonotype came from this HLA-C-restricted group.

This clonotype has just a few counts. Its antigen remains unidentified. No per-base quality is available; no much larger clone lies one base away. CDR1 and CDR2 (LGHNA, YNFKEQ) derive from the germline V gene. The CDR3, cysteine through phenylalanine, is 19 amino acids long. Solely the CDR3 DNA is kept, with 57 bases framed from the first base. For this chain, trimming is 0 bases at the V end and 3 bases at the J end, and the number of junction bases without a gene match is 9. The listed sequencing device is Illumina HiSeq 1500. TCRdb reanalyzed the raw reads on its own, using fastp at Q25 for trimming and MiXCR for clone calling, and kept in-frame beta chains. CDR3 protein sequences are deduplicated, and each keeps its most common genes and DNA. The sample table records 55,000 to 85,000 distinct CDR3 sequences; 20% to 25% of these occur just once. Of the sample, roughly two thirds falls within the top ten clones.

The receptor's source is a human donor in good health (CMV status not recorded). Some clones in this sample may be carry-over from other donors' samples. The source material was CD8+ T cells from cultured PBMCs, sampled from culture after CMV antigen stimulation. The sequence links TRBV4-2 to TRBJ2-6; 9 of the junction bases match TRBD2. DNA sequence: TGTGCCAGCAGCCAAGATTCGCTAGCGGGGCCTGGTGGGGCCAACGTCCTGACTTTC. Protein translation: CASSQDSLAGPGGANVLTF.